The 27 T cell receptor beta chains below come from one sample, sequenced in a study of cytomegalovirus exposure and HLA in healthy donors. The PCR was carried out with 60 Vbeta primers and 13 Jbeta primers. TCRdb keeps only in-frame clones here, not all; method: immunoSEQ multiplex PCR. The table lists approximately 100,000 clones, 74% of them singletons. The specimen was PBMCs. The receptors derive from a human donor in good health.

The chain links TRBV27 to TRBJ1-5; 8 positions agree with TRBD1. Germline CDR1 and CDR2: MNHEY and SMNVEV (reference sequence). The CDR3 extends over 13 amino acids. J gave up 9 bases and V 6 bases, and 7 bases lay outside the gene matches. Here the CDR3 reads CASRGQGGWPQHF. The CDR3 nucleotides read TGTGCCAGCAGAGGACAGGGCGGGTGGCCCCAGCATTTT.

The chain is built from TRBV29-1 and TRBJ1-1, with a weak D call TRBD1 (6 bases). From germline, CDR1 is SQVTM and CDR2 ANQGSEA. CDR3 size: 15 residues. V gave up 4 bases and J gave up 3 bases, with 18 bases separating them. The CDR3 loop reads CSVVGRGARDTEAFF. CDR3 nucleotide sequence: TGCAGCGTTGTGGGACGGGGGGCTCGAGACACTGAAGCTTTCTTT.

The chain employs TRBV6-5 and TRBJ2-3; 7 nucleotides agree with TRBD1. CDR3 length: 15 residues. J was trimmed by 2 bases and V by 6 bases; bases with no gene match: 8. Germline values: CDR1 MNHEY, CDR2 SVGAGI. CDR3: CASRDRGQPTDTQYF. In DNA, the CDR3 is TGTGCCAGCAGGGACCGGGGACAGCCCACAGATACGCAGTATTTT.

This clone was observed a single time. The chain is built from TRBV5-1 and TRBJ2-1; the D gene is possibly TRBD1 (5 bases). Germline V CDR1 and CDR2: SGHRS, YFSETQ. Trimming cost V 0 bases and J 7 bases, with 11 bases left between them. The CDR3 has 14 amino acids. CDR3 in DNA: TGCGCCAGCAGCTTGGCGGGCCCAGGGAATGAGCAGTTCTTC. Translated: CASSLAGPGNEQFF.

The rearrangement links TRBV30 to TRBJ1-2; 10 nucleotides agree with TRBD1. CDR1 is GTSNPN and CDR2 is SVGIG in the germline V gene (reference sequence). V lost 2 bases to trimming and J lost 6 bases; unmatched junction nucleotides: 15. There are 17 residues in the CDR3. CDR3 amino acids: CAWSLPGQGMFRDGYTF. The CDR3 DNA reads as TGTGCCTGGAGTCTACCGGGACAGGGGATGTTTCGGGATGGCTACACCTTC.

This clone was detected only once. This CDR3 reads CASSATENTEAFF. CDR3 sequence (DNA): TGTGCCAGCAGCGCTACAGAGAACACTGAAGCTTTCTTT. This rearrangement joins TRBV6-6 to TRBJ1-1; D remains unclear. From germline, CDR1 is MNHNY and CDR2 SVGAGI (reference sequence). The CDR3 totals 13 residues. V was trimmed by 6 bases and J by 1 base, leaving 9 bases between them.

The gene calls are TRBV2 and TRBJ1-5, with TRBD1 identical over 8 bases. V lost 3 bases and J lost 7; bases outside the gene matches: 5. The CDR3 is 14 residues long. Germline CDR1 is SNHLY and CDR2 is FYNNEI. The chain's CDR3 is CASSESGGRQPQHF. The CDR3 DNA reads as TGTGCCAGCAGTGAGTCAGGGGGCCGCCAGCCCCAGCATTTT.

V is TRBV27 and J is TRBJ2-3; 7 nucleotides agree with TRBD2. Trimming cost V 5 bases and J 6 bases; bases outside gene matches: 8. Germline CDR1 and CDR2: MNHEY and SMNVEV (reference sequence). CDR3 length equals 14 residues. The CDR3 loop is CASSRAGRGDTQYF. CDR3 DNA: TGTGCCAGCAGTCGGGCAGGGCGGGGGGATACGCAGTATTTT.

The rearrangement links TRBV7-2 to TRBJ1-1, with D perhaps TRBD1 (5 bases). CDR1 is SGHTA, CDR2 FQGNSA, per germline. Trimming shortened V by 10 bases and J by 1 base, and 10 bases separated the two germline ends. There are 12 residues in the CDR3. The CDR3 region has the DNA TGTGCCATTCGCCAGGGGAACACTGAAGCTTTCTTT. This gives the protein CAIRQGNTEAFF.

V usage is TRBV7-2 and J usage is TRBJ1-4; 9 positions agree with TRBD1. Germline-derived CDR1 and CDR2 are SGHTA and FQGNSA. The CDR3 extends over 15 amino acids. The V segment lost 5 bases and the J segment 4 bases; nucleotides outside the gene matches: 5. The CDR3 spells CASSPGTGNNEKLFF. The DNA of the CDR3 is TGTGCCAGCAGCCCAGGGACAGGGAATAATGAAAAACTGTTTTTT. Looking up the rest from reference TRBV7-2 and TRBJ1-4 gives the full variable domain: GAGVSQSPSNKVTEKGKDVELRCDPISGHTALYWYRQSLGQGLEFLIYFQGNSAPDKSGLPSDRFSAERTGGSVSTLTIQRTQQEDSAVYLCASSPGTGNNEKLFFGSGTQLSVL.

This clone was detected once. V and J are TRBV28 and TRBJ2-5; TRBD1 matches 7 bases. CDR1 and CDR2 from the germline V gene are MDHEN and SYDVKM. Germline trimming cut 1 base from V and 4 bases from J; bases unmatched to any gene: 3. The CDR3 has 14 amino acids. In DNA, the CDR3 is TGTGCCAGCAGTTTATTGAACAGGGGAGAGACCCAGTACTTC. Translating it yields CASSLLNRGETQYF.

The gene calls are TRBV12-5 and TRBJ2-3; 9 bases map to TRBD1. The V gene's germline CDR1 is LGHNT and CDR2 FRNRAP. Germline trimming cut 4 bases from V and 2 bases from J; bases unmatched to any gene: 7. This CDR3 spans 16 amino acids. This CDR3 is CASGSGDRGATDTQYF. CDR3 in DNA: TGTGCTAGTGGTTCGGGCGACAGGGGGGCCACAGATACGCAGTATTTT. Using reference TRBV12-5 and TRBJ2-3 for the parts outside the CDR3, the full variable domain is DARVTQTPRHKVTEMGQEVTMRCQPILGHNTVFWYRQTMMQGLELLAYFRNRAPLDDSGMPKDRFSAEMPDATLATLKIQPSEPRDSAVYFCASGSGDRGATDTQYFGPGTRLTVL.

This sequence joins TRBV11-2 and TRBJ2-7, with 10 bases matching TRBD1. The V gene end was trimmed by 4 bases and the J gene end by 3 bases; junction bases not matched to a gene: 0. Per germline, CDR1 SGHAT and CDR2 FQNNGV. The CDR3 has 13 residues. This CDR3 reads CASSWTGGYEQYF. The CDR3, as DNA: TGTGCCAGCAGCTGGACAGGGGGCTACGAGCAGTACTTC.

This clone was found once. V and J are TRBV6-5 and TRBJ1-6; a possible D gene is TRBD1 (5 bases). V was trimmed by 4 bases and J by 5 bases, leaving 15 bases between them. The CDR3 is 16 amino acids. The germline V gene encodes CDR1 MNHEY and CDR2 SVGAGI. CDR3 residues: CASSSTGGVNNSPLHF. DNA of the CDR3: TGTGCCAGCAGTTCCACGGGGGGGGTAAATAATTCACCCCTCCACTTT.

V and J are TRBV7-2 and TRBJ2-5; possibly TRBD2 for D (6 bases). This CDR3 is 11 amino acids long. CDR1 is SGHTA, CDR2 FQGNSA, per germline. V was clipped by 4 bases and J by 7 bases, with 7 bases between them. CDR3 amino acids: CASSSGVTQYF. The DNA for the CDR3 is TGTGCCAGCAGCTCGGGAGTGACCCAGTACTTC.

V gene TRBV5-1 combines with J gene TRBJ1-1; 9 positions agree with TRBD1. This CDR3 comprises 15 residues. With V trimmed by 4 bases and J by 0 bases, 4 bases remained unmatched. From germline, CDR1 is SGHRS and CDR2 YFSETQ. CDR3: CASSIGQGMNTEAFF. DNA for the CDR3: TGCGCCAGCAGCATAGGACAGGGGATGAACACTGAAGCTTTCTTT.

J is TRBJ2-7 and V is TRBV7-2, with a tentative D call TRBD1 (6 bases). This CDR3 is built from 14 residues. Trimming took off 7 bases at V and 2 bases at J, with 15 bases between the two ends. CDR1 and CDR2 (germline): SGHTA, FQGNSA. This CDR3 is CASTLRDTAYEQYF. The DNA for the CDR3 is TGTGCCAGCACCCTCCGGGACACAGCCTACGAGCAGTACTTC.

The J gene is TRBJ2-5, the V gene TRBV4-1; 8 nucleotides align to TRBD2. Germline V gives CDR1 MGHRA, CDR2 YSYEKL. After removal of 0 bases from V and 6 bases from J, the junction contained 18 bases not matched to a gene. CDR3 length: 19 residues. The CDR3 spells CASSQDEFGRADSDQTQYF. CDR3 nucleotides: TGCGCCAGCAGCCAAGATGAGTTCGGGAGGGCCGACTCGGACCAGACCCAGTACTTC.

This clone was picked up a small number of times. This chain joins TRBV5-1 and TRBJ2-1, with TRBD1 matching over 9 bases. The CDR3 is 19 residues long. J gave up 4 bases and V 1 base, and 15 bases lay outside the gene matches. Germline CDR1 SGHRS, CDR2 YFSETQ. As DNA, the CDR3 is TGCGCCAGCAGCTTGAGGACAGGGGCCGCGTCCGCCCAATACAATGAGCAGTTCTTC. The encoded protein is CASSLRTGAASAQYNEQFF.

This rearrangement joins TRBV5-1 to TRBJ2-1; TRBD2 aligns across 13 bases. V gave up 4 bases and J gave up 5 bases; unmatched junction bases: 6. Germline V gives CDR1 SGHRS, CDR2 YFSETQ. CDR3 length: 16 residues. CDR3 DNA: TGCGCCAGCAGCGCGCTGGGACTAGCGGGGAACAATGAGCAGTTCTTC. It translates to CASSALGLAGNNEQFF.

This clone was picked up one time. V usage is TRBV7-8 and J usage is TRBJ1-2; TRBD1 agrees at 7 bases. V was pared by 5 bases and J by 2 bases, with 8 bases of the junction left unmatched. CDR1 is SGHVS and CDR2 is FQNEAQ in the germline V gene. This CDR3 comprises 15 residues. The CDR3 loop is CASSQDRVQNYGYTF. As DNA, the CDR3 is TGTGCCAGCAGCCAAGACAGGGTACAAAACTATGGCTACACCTTC.

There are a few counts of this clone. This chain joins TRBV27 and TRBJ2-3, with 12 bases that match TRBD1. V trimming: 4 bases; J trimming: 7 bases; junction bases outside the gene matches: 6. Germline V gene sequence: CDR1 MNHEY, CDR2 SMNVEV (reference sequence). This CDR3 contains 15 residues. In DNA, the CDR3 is TGTGCCAGCAGTTCGATGGGACAGGGGGCCTATACGCAGTATTTT. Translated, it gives CASSSMGQGAYTQYF.

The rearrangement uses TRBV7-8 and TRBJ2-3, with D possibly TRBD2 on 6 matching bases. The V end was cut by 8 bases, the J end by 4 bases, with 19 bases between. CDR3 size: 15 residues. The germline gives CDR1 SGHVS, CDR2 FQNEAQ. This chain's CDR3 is CASRTPWVAADTQYF. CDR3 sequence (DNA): TGTGCCAGCCGAACCCCCTGGGTAGCGGCAGATACGCAGTATTTT. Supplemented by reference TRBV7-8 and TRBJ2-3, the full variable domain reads GAGVSQSPRYKVAKRGQDVALRCDPISGHVSLFWYQQALGQGPEFLTYFQNEAQLDKSGLPSDRFFAERPEGSVSTLKIQRTQQEDSAVYLCASRTPWVAADTQYFGPGTRLTVL.

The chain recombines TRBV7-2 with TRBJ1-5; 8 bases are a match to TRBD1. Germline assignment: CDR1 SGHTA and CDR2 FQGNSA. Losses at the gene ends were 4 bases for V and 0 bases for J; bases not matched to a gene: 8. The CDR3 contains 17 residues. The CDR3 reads CASSSFQDRVSNQPQHF. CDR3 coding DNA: TGTGCCAGCAGCTCATTCCAGGACAGGGTTAGCAATCAGCCCCAGCATTTT.

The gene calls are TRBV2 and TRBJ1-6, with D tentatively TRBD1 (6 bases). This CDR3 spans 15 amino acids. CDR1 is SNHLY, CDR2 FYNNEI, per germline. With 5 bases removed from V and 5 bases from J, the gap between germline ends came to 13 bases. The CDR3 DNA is TGTGCCAGCAGTCTTGGACAGATAAATAATTCACCCCTCCACTTT. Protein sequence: CASSLGQINNSPLHF.

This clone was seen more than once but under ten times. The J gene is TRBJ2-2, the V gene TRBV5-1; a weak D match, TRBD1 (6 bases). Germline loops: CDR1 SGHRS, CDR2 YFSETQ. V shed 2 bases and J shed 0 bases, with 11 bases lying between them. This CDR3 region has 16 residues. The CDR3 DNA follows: TGCGCCAGCAGCTTACGCACAGGGACGAACACCGGGGAGCTGTTTTTT. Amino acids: CASSLRTGTNTGELFF.

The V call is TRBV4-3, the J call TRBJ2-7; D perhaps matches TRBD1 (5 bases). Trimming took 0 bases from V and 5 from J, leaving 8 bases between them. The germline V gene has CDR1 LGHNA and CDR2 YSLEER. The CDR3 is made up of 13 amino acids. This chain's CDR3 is CASSQDRAHEQYF. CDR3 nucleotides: TGCGCCAGCAGCCAAGACAGGGCCCACGAGCAGTACTTC.